This T cell receptor beta chain was profiled in a study of cytomegalovirus exposure and HLA in healthy donors (dated by TCRdb to the late 2010s). Looking at the study overall: In an earlier analysis of under 600 of the donors, 250 to 350 Gb of sequence data and about 110 million unique TCR beta sequences from about 190 million T cells were reported. About 280 gigabases of sequencing data and approximately 85 million unique TCR sequences were included in an early release covering several hundred HLA-typed donors. Of the approximately 400 genotyped donors, over 65% fell in the genetic ancestry cluster associated with self-reported Caucasian donors. The aim of the study was to test whether cataloging public T cell receptors could identify signatures of past pathogen exposure. The T cell repertoires of about 700 subjects were profiled by immunosequencing and related to cytomegalovirus serostatus. In addition to the first cohort of 650 to 750 subjects, a separate validation cohort of 100 to 150 different subjects was used. High-throughput TCR immunosequencing, statistical association of individual TCRs with disease status, and machine learning were combined to predict cytomegalovirus infection status. In a later analysis, previously published TCR beta repertoires from 500 to 750 donors were re-analyzed and high-resolution HLA genotyping was added so that TCR occurrence patterns could be studied. Rather than using new phenotypic data, the later analysis identified candidate immune exposures from TCR beta sequences and from how often those sequences occurred across donors. To decide whether each TCR beta V gene segment behaved as functional or pseudogenic, an earlier analysis of several hundred of the donors relied on high-throughput TCR beta sequencing. Donor age, sex, ethnicity and CMV serostatus were compiled alongside the repertoire data. In a later genetic analysis, genome-wide SNP genotypes for about three fifths of the roughly 670 donors were used, and that subset was treated as a discovery cohort. Every repertoire in the discovery cohort had been generated on one and the same sequencing platform. HLA typing covered class I and class II loci at four-digit resolution. Typing coverage differed by locus: A, B, C, DRB1 and DQB1 were typed in about 620-640 donors, DQA1 in 522, DPA1 in around 580, and DPB1 in 450 to 480. Roughly five DR-DQ haplotypes were handled as single units for association and clustering because linkage in the cohort was strong. Among roughly 370 genotyped donors of the cohort, an average of around 240,000 unique TCR beta nucleotide sequences were sequenced per donor, roughly a sixth of them non-productive.

In total, roughly 670 healthy bone marrow donors made up the cohort. At the time of sampling, every cohort member was nominally healthy, though immune exposures that went unrecorded were likely present. The donor was CMV seronegative and was included in the group of several hundred seronegative cohort members. Every donor gave a peripheral blood sample, and the peripheral blood mononuclear cells from that sample were used for TCR beta sequencing. Genomic DNA extraction from the blood cell samples was performed with the Qiagen DNeasy Blood Extraction Kit. The CDR1 and CDR2 encoded by the germline V gene are LGHNA and YNFKEQ. Here V drops 4 bases and J drops 6 bases, and the junction holds 6 bases not matched to any gene. The CDR3 starts with the cysteine, ends with the phenylalanine, and has 17 residues. Only the CDR3 part of the read is kept: 51 bases, read in frame from the first base. Library generation was performed with the immunoSEQ multiplex PCR assay. For the multiplex PCR, a mixture combining 60 forward primers for TCR Vbeta segments and 13 reverse primers for TCR Jbeta segments was used. The CDR3 region of rearranged TCR beta genes was amplified from genomic DNA by a multiplex PCR assay. The amplified TCR beta libraries were sequenced on the Illumina HiSeq System as 87-base-pair reads. As for the original processing: A later analysis tallied about 77 million unique TCR beta chains across the 700 or so repertoires, and around 12 million of those chains were shared by two or more donors. Raw reads were error-corrected and collapsed into unique sequences by a nearest-neighbor algorithm in which closely related sequences were merged to remove PCR and sequencing errors. V, D and J gene segments were assigned by aligning CDR3 sequences to IMGT reference sequences. Each retained sequence needed at least a six-nucleotide match to both a V gene segment and a J gene segment. A rearrangement counted as productive if the CDR3 had no stop codons and remained in frame with V and J, and every other rearrangement counted as non-productive. CDR3 was defined according to IMGT convention as the region running from the second conserved V-encoded cysteine to the conserved J-encoded phenylalanine. The earlier analysis of some 540 of the donors excluded any sequence lacking an unambiguous match to a single V gene segment. In an earlier analysis of 587 of the donors, V segments were called functional above 56.7% productive rearrangements and were called segregating when the between-donor standard deviation exceeded 5%. A statistical classification framework was built to diagnose cytomegalovirus status from the catalog of TCR beta chain sequences. In a later analysis, TCR nucleotide sequences were compared against IMGT/GENE-DB human TR gene sequences so that V and J genes could be assigned. In a later analysis, CDR3 sequences and most-parsimonious VDJ recombination scenarios were assigned using the TCRdist pipeline. In a later analysis, each TCR beta chain was defined by its CDR3 amino acid sequence together with its V-gene family, and reads without a unique V-gene family were excluded. As a way to deal with suspected cross-contamination and a sequencing artifact, a later analysis dropped over 550 nucleotide sequences that were highly shared and had low generation probability. In a later analysis, a clonal expansion index was calculated for each public chain from normalized within-repertoire ranks of inferred template counts. In a later analysis, generation probabilities were computed with a VDJ recombination model fitted to out-of-frame rearrangements, and the resulting probabilities were checked against IGoR. A later analysis scored TCR-TCR, TCR-HLA and TCR-CMV co-occurrence with hypergeometric tests, applying a repertoire-size bias correction to TCR pairs. In a later analysis, false discovery rates were estimated by permuting HLA or CMV assignments 20 times. In a later analysis, co-occurring TCRs were grouped with DBSCAN, and TCRdist sequence similarity was added when clustering was performed within HLA-allele-positive subsets. For co-occurrence clustering, repertoires with fewer than 30,000 or more than 120,000 public chains were excluded, along with four or five repertoires with anomalous nucleotide sharing. Held by TCRdb, this immuneACCESS table contains in-frame sequences only and omits some clones. Under half of the omission traces to an unresolved V gene where checked; the cause of the rest is unknown. V and J calls and clone size are as listed in that table; D and trimming were resolved from the DNA. The sample table lists around 280,000 clones, about 87% of them with a count of one. Of the sample, approximately 2.4% falls within the top ten clones.

General conclusions and limits of the study: For the cohort, immune exposure information was limited to CMV serostatus. In vitro tests confirmed that a few of the cytomegalovirus-associated TCR beta chains recognize cytomegalovirus antigens. V-gene and J-gene trimming of TCR beta chains was associated with a missense DCLRE1C variant in a later genetic analysis, and the association was replicated in an independent cohort. A later analysis associated about 17,000 TCR beta sequences with specific HLA alleles at a false discovery rate of 0.05. A cluster of highly shared sequence variants was judged likely to be a technical artifact of the sequencing pipeline. In an earlier analysis of approximately 590 of the donors, most TCR beta V segments appeared in productive rearrangements about 90% or about 30% of the time, broadly matching IMGT annotations. Compared with the roughly 710-donor mean, donors in an Asian-associated ancestry cluster had fewer N-insertions in productive TCRs, according to a later genetic analysis. Because counts were too low, about 18 rarely observed V segments, including chromosome 9 orphons, were left out of the earlier analysis of approximately 500 of the donors. A further reported finding was that TCR beta sequences accurately predicted the HLA-A and HLA-B alleles for most subjects in the first cohort. A later analysis found that most CMV-associated TCR beta chains appeared HLA-restricted, with HLA associations seemingly driven largely by CMV exposure. Assigning TCR associations to individual alleles was difficult when HLA alleles, especially DR and DQ, strongly co-occurred. In a later analysis, several top co-occurrence clusters were reported to appear linked to parvovirus B19, influenza, CMV and Epstein-Barr virus. It was suggested by the authors that the approach could potentially be generalized to other disease states and immunological phenotypes. The classifier was reported to diagnose cytomegalovirus status with high specificity and sensitivity in both the original and validation cohorts. In a later analysis, TCR association rates were found to vary across HLA loci, with the most associated TCRs seen for DRB1 alleles and the fewest for HLA-C alleles. Some IMGT-functional V segments, including TRBV6-2 and TRBV6-3, could not be distinguished by the 87-base-pair reads and were therefore excluded. Correlated functional status among segregating V segments might reflect linkage disequilibrium, but an unknown experimental factor could not be ruled out. The presence/absence analyses assumed that sequencing depth was roughly uniform across donors, and that assumption may not be true. HLA typing was unavailable for some donors at each locus, so association tests used only the typed subset. Most TCR sequences were observed very rarely across donors, whereas some public TCRs were present in many individuals. The study listed 150 to 200 TCR beta chains as associated with cytomegalovirus. In a later analysis, HLA-associated TCR beta chains showed more clonal expansion and lower generation probabilities than non-associated chains that were equally common. In this cohort, only TCR beta chains were sequenced, and detectable features were limited by the absence of alpha or paired-chain data.

With regard to this clone: The antigen it recognizes is unknown. Base qualities were left out, and no much larger clone turns up one base away.

The chain was built from TRBV4-2 and TRBJ2-1; the central 16 bases match TRBD2. Sequencing input: PBMCs. The clonotype originates from a woman younger than 35 in good health and CMV-seronegative. CDR3 loop: CASSRGTSGGERNEQFF. The DNA is as follows: TGTGCCAGCAGCCGAGGGACTAGCGGGGGGGAGCGCAATGAGCAGTTCTTC.